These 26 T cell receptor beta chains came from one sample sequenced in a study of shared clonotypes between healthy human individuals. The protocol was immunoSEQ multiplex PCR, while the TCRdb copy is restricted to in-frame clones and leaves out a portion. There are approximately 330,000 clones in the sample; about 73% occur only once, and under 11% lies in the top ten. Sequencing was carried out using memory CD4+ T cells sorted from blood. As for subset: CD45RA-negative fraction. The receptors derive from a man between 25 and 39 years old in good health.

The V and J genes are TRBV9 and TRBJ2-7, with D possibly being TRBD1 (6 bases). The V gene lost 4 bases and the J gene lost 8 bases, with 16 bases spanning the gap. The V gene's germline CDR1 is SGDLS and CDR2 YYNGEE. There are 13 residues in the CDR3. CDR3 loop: CASSRQDSTQQYF. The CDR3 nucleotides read TGTGCCAGCAGCCGACAGGACTCTACGCAGCAGTACTTC.

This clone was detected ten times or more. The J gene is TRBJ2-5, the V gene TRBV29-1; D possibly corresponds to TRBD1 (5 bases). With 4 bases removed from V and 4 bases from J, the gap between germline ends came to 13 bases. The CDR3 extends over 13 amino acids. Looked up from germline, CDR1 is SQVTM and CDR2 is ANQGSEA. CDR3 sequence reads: CSVVRGWGETQYF. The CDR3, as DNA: TGCAGCGTTGTAAGGGGATGGGGAGAGACCCAGTACTTC.

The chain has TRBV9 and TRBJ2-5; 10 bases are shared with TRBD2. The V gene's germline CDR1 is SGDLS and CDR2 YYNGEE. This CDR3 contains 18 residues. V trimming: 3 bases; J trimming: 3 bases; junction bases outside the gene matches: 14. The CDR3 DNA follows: TGTGCCAGCAGCGCCACCCTAGCGGGAGCTATTTCCGAAGAGACCCAGTACTTC. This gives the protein CASSATLAGAISEETQYF.

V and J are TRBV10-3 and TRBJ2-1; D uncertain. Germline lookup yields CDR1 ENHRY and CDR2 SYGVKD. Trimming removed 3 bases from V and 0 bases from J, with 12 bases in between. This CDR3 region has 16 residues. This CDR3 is CAISDPTPSSYNEQFF. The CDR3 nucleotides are TGTGCCATCAGTGACCCGACTCCTAGCTCCTACAATGAGCAGTTCTTC.

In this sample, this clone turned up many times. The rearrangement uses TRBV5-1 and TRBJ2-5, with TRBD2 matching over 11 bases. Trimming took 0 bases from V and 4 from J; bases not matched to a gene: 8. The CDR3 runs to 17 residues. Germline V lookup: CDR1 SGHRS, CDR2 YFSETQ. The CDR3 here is CASSLGLAGHLRETQYF. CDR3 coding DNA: TGCGCCAGCAGCTTGGGACTAGCGGGACATCTGAGAGAGACCCAGTACTTC. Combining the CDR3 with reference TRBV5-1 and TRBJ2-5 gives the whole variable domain KAGVTQTPRYLIKTRGQQVTLSCSPISGHRSVSWYQQTPGQGLQFLFEYFSETQRNKGNFPGRFSGRQFSNSRSEMNVSTLELGDSALYLCASSLGLAGHLRETQYFGPGTRLLVL.

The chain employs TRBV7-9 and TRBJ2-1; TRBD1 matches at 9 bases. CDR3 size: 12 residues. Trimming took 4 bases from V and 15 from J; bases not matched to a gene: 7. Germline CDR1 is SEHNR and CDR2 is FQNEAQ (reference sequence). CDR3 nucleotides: TGTGCCAGCAGCTCAGACAGGGGGGCCCGGTTCTTC. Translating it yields CASSSDRGARFF.

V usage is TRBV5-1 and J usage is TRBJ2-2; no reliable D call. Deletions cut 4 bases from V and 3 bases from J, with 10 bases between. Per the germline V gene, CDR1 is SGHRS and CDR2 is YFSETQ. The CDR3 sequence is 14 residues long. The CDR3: CASSDSGDTGELFF. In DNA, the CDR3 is TGCGCCAGCAGCGATTCGGGTGACACCGGGGAGCTGTTTTTT.

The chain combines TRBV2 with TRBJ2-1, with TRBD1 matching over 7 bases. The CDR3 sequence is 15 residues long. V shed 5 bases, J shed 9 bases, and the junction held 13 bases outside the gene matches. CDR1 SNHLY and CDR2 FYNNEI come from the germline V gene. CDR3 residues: CASSPTRGSGSEQFF. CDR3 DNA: TGTGCCAGCAGTCCCACCAGGGGGAGTGGAAGTGAGCAGTTCTTC.

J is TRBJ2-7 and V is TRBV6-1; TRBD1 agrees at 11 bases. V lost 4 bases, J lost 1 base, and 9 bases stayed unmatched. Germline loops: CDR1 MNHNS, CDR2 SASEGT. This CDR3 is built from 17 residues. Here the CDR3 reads CASSGSGTGGSSYEQYF. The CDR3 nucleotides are TGTGCCAGCAGTGGTTCTGGGACAGGGGGATCTTCCTACGAGCAGTACTTC.

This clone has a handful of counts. This chain's CDR3 is CASSEGGGAEQFF. DNA for the CDR3: TGCGCCAGCAGTGAGGGAGGGGGAGCTGAGCAGTTCTTC. The chain couples TRBV10-1 to TRBJ2-1; D is possibly TRBD1 or TRBD2 (6 bases each). With 2 bases removed from V and 9 bases from J, the gap between germline ends came to 11 bases. The CDR3 is 13 amino acids. Per the germline V gene, CDR1 is WNHNN and CDR2 is SYGVQD (reference sequence).

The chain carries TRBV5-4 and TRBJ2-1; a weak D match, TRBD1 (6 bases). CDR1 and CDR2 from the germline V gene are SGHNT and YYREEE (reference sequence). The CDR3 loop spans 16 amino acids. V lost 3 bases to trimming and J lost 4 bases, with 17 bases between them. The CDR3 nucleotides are TGTGCCAGCAGCTCCTCGCCAGGGGTTGGGTACAATGAGCAGTTCTTC. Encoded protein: CASSSSPGVGYNEQFF.

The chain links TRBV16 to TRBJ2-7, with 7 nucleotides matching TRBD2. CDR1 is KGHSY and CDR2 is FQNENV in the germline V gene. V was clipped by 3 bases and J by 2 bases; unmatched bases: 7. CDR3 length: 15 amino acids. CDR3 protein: CASSQILAEPYEQYF. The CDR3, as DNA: TGTGCCAGCAGCCAGATCCTAGCGGAGCCCTACGAGCAGTACTTC.

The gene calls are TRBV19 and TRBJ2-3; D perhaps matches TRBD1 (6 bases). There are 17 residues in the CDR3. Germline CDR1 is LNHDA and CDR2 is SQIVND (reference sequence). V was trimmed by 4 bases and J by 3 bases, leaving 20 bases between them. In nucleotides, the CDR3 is TGTGCCAGTAGTACCGGGACAACCCTTGGTGGTACAGATACGCAGTATTTT. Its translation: CASSTGTTLGGTDTQYF.

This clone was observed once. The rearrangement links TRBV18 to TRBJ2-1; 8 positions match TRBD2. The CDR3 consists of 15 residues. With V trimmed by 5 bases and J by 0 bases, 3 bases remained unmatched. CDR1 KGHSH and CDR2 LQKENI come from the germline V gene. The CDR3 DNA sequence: TGTGCCAGCTCAAAACTAGCGGCCTCCTACAATGAGCAGTTCTTC. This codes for CASSKLAASYNEQFF.

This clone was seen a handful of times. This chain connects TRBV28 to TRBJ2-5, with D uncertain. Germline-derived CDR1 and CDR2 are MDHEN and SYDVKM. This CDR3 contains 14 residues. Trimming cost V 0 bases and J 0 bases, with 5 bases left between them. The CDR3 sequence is CASSLWANQETQYF. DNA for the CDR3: TGTGCCAGCAGTTTATGGGCAAACCAAGAGACCCAGTACTTC.

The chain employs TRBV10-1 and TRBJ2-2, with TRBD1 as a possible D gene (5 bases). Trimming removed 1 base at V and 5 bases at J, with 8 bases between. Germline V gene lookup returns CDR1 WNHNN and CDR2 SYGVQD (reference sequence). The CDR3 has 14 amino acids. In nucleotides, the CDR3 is TGCGCCAGCAGTGAGTACAGGAGAACCGGGGAGCTGTTTTTT. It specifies CASSEYRRTGELFF.

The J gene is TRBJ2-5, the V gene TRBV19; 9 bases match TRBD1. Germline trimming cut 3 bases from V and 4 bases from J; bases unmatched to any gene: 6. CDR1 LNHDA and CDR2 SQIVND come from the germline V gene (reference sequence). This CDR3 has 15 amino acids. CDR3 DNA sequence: TGTGCCAGTAGTATTCAACAGGGGGCAACAGAGACCCAGTACTTC. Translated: CASSIQQGATETQYF.

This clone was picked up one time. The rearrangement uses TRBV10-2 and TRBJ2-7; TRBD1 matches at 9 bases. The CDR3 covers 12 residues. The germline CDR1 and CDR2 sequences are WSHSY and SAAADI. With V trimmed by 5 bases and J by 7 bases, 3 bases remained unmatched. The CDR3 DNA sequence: TGCGCCAGCAGTCTTGGACAGGGGGAGCAGTACTTC. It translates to CASSLGQGEQYF.

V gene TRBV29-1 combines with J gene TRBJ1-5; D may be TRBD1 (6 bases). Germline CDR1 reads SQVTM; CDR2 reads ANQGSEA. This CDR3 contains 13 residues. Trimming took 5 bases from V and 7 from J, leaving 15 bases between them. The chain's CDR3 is CSVQQGGGQPQHF. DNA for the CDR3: TGCAGCGTTCAACAGGGTGGGGGCCAGCCCCAGCATTTT.

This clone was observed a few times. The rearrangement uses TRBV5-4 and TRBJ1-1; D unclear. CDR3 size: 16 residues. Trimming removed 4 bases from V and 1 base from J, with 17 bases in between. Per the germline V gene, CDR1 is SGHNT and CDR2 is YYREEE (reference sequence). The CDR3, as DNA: TGTGCCAGCAGCCCGCCAGAAGCCAGAAAGAACACTGAAGCTTTCTTT. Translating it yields CASSPPEARKNTEAFF.

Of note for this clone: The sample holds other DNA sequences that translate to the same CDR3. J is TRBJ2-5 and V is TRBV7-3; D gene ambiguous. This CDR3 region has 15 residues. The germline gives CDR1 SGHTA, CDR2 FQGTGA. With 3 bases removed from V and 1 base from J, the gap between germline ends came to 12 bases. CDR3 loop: CASSLGTNSQETQYF. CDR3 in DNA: TGTGCCAGCAGCTTGGGCACGAATTCCCAAGAGACCCAGTACTTC.

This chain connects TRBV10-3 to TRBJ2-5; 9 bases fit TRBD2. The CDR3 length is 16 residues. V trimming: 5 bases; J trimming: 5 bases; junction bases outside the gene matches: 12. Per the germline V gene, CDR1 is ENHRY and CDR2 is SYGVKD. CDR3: CAISRTAGGSGETQYF. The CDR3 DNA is TGTGCCATCAGTCGGACAGCGGGAGGATCGGGGGAGACCCAGTACTTC.

The DNA for the CDR3 is TGCGCCAGCAGCCAAGGGAGGCAGGGGCACGAGCAGTACTTC. Protein product: CASSQGRQGHEQYF. The chain couples TRBV4-3 to TRBJ2-7; TRBD1 might be the D (6 bases). V was shortened by 1 base and J by 5 bases, with 12 bases between the two germline ends. The CDR3 is 14 amino acids. In germline, CDR1 is LGHNA, CDR2 YSLEER.

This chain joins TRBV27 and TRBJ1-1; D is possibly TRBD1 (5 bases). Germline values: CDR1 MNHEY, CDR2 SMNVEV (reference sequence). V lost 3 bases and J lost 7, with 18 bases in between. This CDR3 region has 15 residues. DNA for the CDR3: TGTGCCAGCAGTTTGAGCGTGGGGGACCTCCATGAAGCTTTCTTT. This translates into CASSLSVGDLHEAFF.

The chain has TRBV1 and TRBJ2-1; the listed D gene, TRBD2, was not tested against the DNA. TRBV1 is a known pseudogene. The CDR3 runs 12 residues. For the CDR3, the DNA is TGCACCAATGACCCGGAGTACAATGAGCAGTTCTTC. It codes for CTNDPEYNEQFF.

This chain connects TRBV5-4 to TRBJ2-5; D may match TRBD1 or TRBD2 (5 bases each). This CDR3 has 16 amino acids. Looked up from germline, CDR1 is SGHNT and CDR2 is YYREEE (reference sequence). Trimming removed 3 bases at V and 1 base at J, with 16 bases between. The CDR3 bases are TGTGCCAGCAGCTCATCAGGGACCATTGGCCAAGAGACCCAGTACTTC. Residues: CASSSSGTIGQETQYF.